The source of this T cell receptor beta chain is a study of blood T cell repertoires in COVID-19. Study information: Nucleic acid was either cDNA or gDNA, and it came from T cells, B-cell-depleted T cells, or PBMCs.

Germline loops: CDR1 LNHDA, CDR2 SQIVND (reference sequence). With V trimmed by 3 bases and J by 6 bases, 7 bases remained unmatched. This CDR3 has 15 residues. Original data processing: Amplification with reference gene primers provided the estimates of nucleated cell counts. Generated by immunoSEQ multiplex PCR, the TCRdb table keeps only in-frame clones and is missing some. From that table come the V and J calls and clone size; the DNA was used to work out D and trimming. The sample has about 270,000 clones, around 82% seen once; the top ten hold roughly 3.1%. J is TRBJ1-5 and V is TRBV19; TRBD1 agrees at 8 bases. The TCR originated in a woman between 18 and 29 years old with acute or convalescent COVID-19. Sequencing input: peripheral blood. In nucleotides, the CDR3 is TGTGCCAGTAGTATCCCAGGGGGCGGACGTCAGCCCCAGCATTTT. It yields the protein CASSIPGGGRQPQHF.